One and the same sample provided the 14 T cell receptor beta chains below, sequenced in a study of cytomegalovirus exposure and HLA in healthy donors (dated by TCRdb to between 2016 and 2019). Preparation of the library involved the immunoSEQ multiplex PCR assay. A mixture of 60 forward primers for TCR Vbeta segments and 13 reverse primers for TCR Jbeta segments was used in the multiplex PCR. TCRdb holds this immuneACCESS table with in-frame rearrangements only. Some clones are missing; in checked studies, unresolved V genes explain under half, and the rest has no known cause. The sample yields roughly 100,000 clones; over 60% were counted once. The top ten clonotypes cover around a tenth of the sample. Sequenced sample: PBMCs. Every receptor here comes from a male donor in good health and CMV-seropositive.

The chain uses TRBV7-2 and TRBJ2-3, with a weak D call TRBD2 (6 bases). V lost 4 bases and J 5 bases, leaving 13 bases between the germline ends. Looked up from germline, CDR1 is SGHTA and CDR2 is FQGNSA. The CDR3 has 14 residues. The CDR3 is CASSSGLLIDTQYF. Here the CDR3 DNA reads TGTGCCAGCAGCTCCGGACTACTCATAGATACGCAGTATTTT.

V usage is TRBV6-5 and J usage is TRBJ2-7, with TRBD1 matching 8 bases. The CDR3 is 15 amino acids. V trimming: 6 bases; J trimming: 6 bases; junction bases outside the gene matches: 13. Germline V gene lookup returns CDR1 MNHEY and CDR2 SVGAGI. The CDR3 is CASSPGQGMVSEQYF. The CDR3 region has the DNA TGTGCCAGCAGCCCTGGACAGGGAATGGTGTCCGAGCAGTACTTC.

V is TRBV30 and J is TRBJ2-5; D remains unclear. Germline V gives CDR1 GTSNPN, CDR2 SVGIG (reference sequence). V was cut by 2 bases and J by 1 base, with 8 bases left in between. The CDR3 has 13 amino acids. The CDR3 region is CAWSPSPQETQYF. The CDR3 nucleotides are TGTGCCTGGAGTCCTTCCCCCCAAGAGACCCAGTACTTC.

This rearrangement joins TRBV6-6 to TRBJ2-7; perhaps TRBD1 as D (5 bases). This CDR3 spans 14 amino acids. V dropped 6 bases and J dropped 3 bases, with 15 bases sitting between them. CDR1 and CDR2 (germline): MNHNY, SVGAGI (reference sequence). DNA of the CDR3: TGTGCCAGCAGCGCTAGAGGACACTTCTACGAGCAGTACTTC. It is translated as CASSARGHFYEQYF.

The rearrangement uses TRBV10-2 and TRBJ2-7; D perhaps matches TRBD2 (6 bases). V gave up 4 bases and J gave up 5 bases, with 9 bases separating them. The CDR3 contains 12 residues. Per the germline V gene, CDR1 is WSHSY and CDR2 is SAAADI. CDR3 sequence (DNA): TGCGCCAGCAGTGGACGGGGGAACGAGCAGTACTTC. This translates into CASSGRGNEQYF.

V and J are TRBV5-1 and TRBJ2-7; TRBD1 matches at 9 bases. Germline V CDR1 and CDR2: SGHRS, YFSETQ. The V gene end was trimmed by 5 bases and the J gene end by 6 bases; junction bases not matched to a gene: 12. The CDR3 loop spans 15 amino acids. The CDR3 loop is CASSTTGTGILEQYF. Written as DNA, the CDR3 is TGCGCCAGCAGTACGACCGGGACAGGGATCCTCGAGCAGTACTTC.

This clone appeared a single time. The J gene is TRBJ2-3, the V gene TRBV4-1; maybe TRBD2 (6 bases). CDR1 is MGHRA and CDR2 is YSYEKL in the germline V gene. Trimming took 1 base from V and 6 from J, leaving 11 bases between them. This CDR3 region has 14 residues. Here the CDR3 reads CASSQARDSDTQYF. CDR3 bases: TGCGCCAGCAGCCAAGCTCGGGACTCTGATACGCAGTATTTT.

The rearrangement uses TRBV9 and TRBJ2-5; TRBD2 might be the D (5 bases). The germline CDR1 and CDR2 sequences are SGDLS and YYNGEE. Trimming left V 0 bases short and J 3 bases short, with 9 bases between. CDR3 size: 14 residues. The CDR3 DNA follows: TGTGCCAGCAGCGTAGGACTAAGCGAAGAGACCCAGTACTTC. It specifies CASSVGLSEETQYF.

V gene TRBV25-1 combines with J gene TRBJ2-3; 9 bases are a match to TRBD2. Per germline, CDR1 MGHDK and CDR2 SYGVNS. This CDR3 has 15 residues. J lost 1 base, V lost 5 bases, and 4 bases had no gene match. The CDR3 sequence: CASSFAGGGTDTQYF. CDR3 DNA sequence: TGTGCCAGCAGTTTCGCGGGAGGGGGCACAGATACGCAGTATTTT.

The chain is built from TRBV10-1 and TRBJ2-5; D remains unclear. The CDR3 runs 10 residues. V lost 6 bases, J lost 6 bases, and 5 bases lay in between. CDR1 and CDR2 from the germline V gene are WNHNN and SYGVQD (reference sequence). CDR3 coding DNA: TGCGCCAGCAGGCTAAAGACCCAGTACTTC. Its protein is CASRLKTQYF.

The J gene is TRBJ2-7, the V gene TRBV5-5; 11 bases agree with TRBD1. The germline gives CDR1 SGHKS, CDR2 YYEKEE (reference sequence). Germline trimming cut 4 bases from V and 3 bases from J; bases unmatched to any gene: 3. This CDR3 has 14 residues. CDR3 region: CASSPGTGGYEQYF. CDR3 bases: TGTGCCAGCAGCCCCGGGACAGGGGGCTACGAGCAGTACTTC.

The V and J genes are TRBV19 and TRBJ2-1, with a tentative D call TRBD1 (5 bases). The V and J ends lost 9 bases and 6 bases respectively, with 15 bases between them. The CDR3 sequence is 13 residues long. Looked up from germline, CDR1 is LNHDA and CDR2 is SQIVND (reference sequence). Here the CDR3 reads CASRRLGANEQFF. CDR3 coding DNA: TGTGCCAGCAGGCGGCTAGGGGCCAATGAGCAGTTCTTC. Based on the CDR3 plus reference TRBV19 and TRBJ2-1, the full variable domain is DGGITQSPKYLFRKEGQNVTLSCEQNLNHDAMYWYRQDPGQGLRLIYYSQIVNDFQKGDIAEGYSVSREKKESFPLTVTSAQKNPTAFYLCASRRLGANEQFFGPGTRLTVL.

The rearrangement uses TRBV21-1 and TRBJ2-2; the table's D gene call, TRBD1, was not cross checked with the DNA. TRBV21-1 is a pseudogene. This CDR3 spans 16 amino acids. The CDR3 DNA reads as TGTGCCAGCAGCAAGCGGTGGACAGGGCCCACCGGGGAGCTGTTTTTT. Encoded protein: CASSKRWTGPTGELFF.

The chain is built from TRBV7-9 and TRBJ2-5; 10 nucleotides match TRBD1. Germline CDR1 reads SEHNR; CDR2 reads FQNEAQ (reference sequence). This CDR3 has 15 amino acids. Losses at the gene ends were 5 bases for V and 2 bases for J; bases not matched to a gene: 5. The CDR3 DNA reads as TGTGCCAGCAGCCGCGGGACAGGGGCACAAGAGACCCAGTACTTC. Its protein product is CASSRGTGAQETQYF.